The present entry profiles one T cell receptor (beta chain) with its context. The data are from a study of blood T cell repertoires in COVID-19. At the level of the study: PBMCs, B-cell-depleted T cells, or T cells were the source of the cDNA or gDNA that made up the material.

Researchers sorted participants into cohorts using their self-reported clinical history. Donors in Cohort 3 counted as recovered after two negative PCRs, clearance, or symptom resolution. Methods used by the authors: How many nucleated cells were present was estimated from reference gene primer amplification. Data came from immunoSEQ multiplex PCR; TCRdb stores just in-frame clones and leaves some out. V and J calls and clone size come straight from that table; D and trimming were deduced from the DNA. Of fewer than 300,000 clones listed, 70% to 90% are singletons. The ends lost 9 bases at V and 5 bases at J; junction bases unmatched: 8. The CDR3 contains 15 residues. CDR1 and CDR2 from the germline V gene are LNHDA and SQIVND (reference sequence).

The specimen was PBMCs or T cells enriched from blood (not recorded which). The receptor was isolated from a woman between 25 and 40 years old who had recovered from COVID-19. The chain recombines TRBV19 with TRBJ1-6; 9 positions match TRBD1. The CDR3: CASSPGTGNNSPLHF. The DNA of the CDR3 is TGTGCCAGCAGTCCTGGGACAGGGAATAATTCACCCCTCCACTTT.